Sequencing of this T cell receptor beta chain was carried out in a study of blood T cell repertoires in COVID-19 (dated by TCRdb to the early 2020s). Concerning the study at large: Collaborator samples came from the United States, Italy and Spain and covered acute and convalescent phases of COVID-19. The prospective study material was composed of cDNA or gDNA derived from T cells, B-cell-depleted T cells, or PBMCs. Deeply sampled blood TCRbeta repertoires from subjects exposed to, actively infected with, or recovered from COVID-19 were included in the dataset. A freely available public database, intended as a resource for researchers studying the immune response to SARS-CoV-2, is where the repertoires were released. The samples were drawn from two sources: the first 160 participants of the ongoing ImmuneRACE study, and 1,254 subjects contributed by 6 global collaborators. Sample metadata almost always included a de-identified subject ID, COVID-19 status, age in years and sex. Where HLA class I and class II types were available, the types were taken from metadata supplied by the sample provider, not from assay-based typing. Overall study results and their limits: The quantity of clinical and demographic metadata differed by source and by participant and was supplied without curation.

Whole blood was collected in K2EDTA tubes by collaborating institutions according to the institutions' own protocols. For TCRbeta analysis, collaborators shipped samples in one of three forms: frozen whole blood, isolated PBMCs, or DNA extracted from either of those sample types. The immunoSEQ Assay, a bias-controlled multiplex PCR, was used to amplify TCRbeta CDR3 regions from genomic DNA. Per the source publication's procedure: Nucleated cell counts per sample were estimated from amplification of reference gene primers within the assay. To quantify the absolute abundance of each unique TCRbeta CDR3 rearrangement, sequence reads were collapsed and filtered. For each sample, productive Simpson clonality was calculated by taking the square root of Simpson's diversity index across productive rearrangements. What TCRdb holds here is the immuneACCESS table cut down to in-frame rearrangements. Part of the clones is not present; checked against another copy, under half of the missing clones reflect an unresolved V gene, and the others are unexplained. V, J and clone size reflect that table, while D and trimming were determined from the DNA. This sample is represented by roughly 70,000 clones; just under 80% of them were singletons. Almost 10% of the sample belongs to the ten largest clones.

In its sample, this clone was seen a few times. No antigen is known for it. No much larger clonotype is one base removed from it; base qualities were not supplied. V and J are trimmed by 6 bases and 10 bases, and the gene matches miss 13 bases of the junction. CDR1 and CDR2 were assigned from the germline V gene as SNHLY and FYNNEI. The CDR3, cysteine through phenylalanine, is 15 amino acids long. Only CDR3 DNA is held: 45 bases, read in frame from base 1. The clonotype originates from a human donor in a cohort sampled during active COVID-19. This chain joins TRBV2 to TRBJ2-1, with 9 junctional bases fitting TRBD2. Sequencing was performed on peripheral blood. In nucleotides, the sequence is TGTGCCAGCAGGATAGCGGGGGCCGGTGTTGTGGAGCAGTTCTTC. This codes for CASRIAGAGVVEQFF.